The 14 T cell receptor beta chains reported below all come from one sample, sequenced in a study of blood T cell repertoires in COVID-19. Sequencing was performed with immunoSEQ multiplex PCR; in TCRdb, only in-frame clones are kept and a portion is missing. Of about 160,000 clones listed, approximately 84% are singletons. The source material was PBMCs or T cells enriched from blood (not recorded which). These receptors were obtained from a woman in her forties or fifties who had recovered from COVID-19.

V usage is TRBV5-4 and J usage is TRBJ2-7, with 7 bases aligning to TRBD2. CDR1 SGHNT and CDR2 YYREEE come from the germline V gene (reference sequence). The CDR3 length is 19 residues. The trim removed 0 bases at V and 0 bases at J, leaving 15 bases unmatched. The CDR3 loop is CASSLGWGSPSGSSYEQYF. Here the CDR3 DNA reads TGTGCCAGCAGCTTGGGTTGGGGGAGCCCTAGCGGAAGCTCCTACGAGCAGTACTTC. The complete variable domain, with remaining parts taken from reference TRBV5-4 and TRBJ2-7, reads ETGVTQSPTHLIKTRGQQVTLRCSSQSGHNTVSWYQQALGQGPQFIFQYYREEENGRGNFPPRFSGLQFPNYSSELNVNALELDDSALYLCASSLGWGSPSGSSYEQYFGPGTRLTVT.

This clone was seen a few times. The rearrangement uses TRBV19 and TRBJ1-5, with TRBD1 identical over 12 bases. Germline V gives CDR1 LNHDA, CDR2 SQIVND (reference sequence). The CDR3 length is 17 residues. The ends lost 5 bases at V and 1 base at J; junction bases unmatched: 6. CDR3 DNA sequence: TGTGCCAGTAGTCCGGGACAGGGGGCGGAGAGCAATCAGCCCCAGCATTTT. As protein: CASSPGQGAESNQPQHF.

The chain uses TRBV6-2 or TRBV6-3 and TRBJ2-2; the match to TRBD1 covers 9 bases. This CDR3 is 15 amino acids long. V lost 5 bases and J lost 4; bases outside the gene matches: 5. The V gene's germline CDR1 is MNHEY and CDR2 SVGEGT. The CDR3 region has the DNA TGTGCCAGCAGTGCGACAGGGGGTTCCACCGGGGAGCTGTTTTTT. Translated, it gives CASSATGGSTGELFF.

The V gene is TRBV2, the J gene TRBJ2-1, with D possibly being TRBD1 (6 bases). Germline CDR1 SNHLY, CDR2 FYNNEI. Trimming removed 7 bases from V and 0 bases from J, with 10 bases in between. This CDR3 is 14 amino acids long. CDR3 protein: CASMGTSSYNEQFF. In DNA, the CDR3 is TGTGCCAGCATGGGGACAAGCTCCTACAATGAGCAGTTCTTC. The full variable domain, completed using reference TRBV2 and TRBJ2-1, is EPEVTQTPSHQVTQMGQEVILRCVPISNHLYFYWYRQILGQKVEFLVSFYNNEISEKSEIFDDQFSVERPDGSNFTLKIRSTKLEDSAMYFCASMGTSSYNEQFFGPGTRLTVL.

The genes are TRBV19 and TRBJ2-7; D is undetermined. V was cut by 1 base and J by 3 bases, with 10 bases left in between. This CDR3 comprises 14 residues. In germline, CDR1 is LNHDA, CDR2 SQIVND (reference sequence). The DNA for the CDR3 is TGTGCCAGTAGTATAGCGGGTCTCCTCTACGAGCAGTACTTC. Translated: CASSIAGLLYEQYF.

Here the CDR3 DNA reads TGTGCTAGCTTACCCCGGACAGGGGAGGGTGTCCTATGGGGCTACACCTTC. Its protein is CASLPRTGEGVLWGYTF. The chain couples TRBV12-5 to TRBJ1-2; 9 bases are shared with TRBD1. V lost 9 bases and J lost 8; bases outside the gene matches: 22. The germline V gene encodes CDR1 LGHNT and CDR2 FRNRAP. There are 17 residues in the CDR3.

The CDR3 is CASSWKAGGTDTQYF. The CDR3 DNA reads as TGTGCCAGCAGCTGGAAGGCGGGAGGCACAGATACGCAGTATTTT. The chain is built from TRBV11-3 and TRBJ2-3; 7 nucleotides line up with TRBD2. The CDR3 sequence is 15 residues long. The germline CDR1 and CDR2 sequences are SGHNT and YENEEA. Trimming took 4 bases from V and 1 from J; bases not matched to a gene: 5.

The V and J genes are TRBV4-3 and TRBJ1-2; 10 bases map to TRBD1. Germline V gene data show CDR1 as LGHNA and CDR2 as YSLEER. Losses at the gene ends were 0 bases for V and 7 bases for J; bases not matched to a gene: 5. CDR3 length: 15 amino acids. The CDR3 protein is CASSQDRQGASGYTF. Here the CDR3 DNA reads TGCGCCAGCAGCCAAGACAGACAGGGGGCCTCTGGCTACACCTTC.

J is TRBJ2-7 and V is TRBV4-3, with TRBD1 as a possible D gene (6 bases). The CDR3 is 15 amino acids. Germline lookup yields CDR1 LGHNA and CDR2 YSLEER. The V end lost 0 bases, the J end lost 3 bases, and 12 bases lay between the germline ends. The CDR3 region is CASSQEDRSNYEQYF. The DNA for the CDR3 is TGCGCCAGCAGCCAAGAGGACAGATCCAACTACGAGCAGTACTTC.

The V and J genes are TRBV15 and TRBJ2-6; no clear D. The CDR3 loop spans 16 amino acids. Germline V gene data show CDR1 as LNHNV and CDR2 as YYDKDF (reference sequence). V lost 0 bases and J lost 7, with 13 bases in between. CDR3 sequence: CATSREVQVGANVLTF. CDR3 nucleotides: TGTGCCACCAGCAGAGAGGTGCAGGTAGGAGCCAACGTCCTGACTTTC. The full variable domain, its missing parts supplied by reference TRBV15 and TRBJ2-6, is DAMVIQNPRYQVTQFGKPVTLSCSQTLNHNVMYWYQQKSSQAPKLLFHYYDKDFNNEADTPDNFQSRRPNTSFCFLDIRSPGLGDTAMYLCATSREVQVGANVLTFGAGSRLTVL.

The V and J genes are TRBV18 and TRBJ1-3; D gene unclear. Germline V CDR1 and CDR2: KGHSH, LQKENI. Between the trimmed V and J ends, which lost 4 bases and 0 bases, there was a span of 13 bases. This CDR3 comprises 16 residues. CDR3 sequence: CASSLSPAFSGNTIYF. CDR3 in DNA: TGTGCCAGCTCACTTAGTCCAGCGTTCTCTGGAAACACCATATATTTT.

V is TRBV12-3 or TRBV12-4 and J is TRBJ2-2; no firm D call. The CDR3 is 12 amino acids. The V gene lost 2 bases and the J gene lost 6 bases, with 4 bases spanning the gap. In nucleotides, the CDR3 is TGTGCCAGCAGTTTAAGCGCCGGGGAGCTGTTTTTT. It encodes CASSLSAGELFF.

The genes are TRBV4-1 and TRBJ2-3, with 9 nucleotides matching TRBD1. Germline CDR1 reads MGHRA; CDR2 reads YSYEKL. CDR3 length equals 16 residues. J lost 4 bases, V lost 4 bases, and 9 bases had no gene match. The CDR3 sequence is CASSPPGQGFSDTQYF. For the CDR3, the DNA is TGCGCCAGCAGCCCCCCGGGACAGGGTTTCTCAGATACGCAGTATTTT.

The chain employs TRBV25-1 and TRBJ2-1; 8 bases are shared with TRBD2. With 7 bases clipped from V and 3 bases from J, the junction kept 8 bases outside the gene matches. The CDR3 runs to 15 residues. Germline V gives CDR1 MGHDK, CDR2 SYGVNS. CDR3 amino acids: CASTPAGVSYNEQFF. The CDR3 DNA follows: TGTGCCAGCACCCCAGCGGGAGTGAGCTACAATGAGCAGTTCTTC.